This TCR beta chain was obtained from a study of molecular identifiers for immune sequencing clone quantification. General observations from the study: Effector cells kept over 98% of their molecules in clones above 20 RNA copies, while naive cells kept under 1% there.

With 10%, 30% or 50% of RNA, about 17,000 to 1,000,000 naive CD8 T cells were sequenced. Naive CD8 T cells were picked out by sorting for CD8+CD4-CCR7+CD45RA+. Preparation of the bulk TCR libraries relied on previously described methods and listed TCR primers. TCRdb re-derived calls from the PCR reads in MiXCR, one entry per CDR3 protein. This table has about 640,000 distinct CDR3 sequences, just under 20% appearing once. This clonotype was picked up many times. Its specificity is not known. The CDR3 has 14 residues. The V gene's germline CDR1 is SGHVS and CDR2 FNYEAQ. The V gene lost 5 bases and the J gene lost 7 bases, with 18 bases spanning the gap.

The sequence was obtained from a human donor in good health. Some libraries in this study had Jurkat cell RNA spiked in. The rearrangement joins TRBV7-6 to TRBJ2-7; D gene uncertain. The sequencing sample was made of naive CD8+ T cells from blood, with Jurkat cell RNA spiked in. Subset described: FACS-sorted CD8+CD4-CCR7+CD45RA+ naive T cells. CDR3 in amino acids: CASSLGLSLGEQYF. The CDR3 coding sequence is TGTGCCAGCAGCCTGGGCCTTTCTCTGGGGGAGCAGTACTTC.